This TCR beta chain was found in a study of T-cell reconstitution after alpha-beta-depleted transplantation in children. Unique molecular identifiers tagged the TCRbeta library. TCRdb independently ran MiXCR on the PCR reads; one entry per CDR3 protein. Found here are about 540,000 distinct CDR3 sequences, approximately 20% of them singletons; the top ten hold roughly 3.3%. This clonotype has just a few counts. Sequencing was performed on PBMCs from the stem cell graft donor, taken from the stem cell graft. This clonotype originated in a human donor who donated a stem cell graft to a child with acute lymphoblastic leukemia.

CDR3 sequence reads: CSVEKWDSTSYSYEQYF. In nucleotides, the CDR3 is TGCAGCGTTGAAAAATGGGACAGTACTTCCTACTCCTACGAGCAGTACTTC. V is TRBV29-1 and J is TRBJ2-7; 7 positions match TRBD1. V trimming: 2 bases; J trimming: 0 bases; junction bases outside the gene matches: 13. The CDR3 runs 17 residues. Germline V gives CDR1 SQVTM, CDR2 ANQGSEA.